This TCR beta chain derives from a study of cytomegalovirus exposure and HLA in healthy donors. General observations from the study: Cytomegalovirus association was listed for roughly 160 TCR beta chains. A subsequent analysis found that TCR clusters from the first cohort also tended to co-occur in the 120 or so validation repertoires, with around 94% of cluster scores above 0. Reports described diagnosis of cytomegalovirus status by the classifier as highly specific and sensitive. The authors confirmed in vitro that a few CMV-associated chains were specific for CMV antigens.

Sequenced by immunoSEQ multiplex PCR; TCRdb stores in-frame clones only, minus some. This sample has roughly 200,000 clones; about nine tenths occur once, and the top ten carry 7.2%. Germline V lookup: CDR1 SGHTA, CDR2 FQGNSA. This CDR3 has 15 amino acids. V lost 5 bases and J lost 0, with 12 bases in between. Points on this clone: Its antigen is currently unknown.

This chain joins TRBV7-2 and TRBJ2-3; no clear D gene. The source material was PBMCs. This sequence was found in a man aged 25-40 years in good health and CMV-seropositive. CDR3 residues: CASSRTPLSTDTQYF. CDR3 sequence (DNA): TGTGCCAGCAGCCGCACTCCATTAAGCACAGATACGCAGTATTTT.